The 22 T cell receptor beta chains in this list originate from one sample, sequenced in a study of cytomegalovirus exposure and HLA in healthy donors. Primers included in the PCR were 60 Vbeta and 13 Jbeta primers. Only in-frame clones appear in the TCRdb table, and some are missing; sequencing was by immunoSEQ multiplex PCR. The table records 150,000 to 200,000 clones, around 74% of them present only once. The sample was PBMCs. These receptors were collected from a female donor in good health and CMV-seronegative.

The J gene is TRBJ1-2, the V gene TRBV5-4; D is unresolved. CDR1 and CDR2 (germline): SGHNT, YYREEE (reference sequence). CDR3 length equals 13 residues. The V and J ends lost 0 bases and 4 bases respectively, with 7 bases between them. CDR3 sequence (DNA): TGTGCCAGCAGCTTGGCCAGCGTCTATGGCTACACCTTC. Translation gives CASSLASVYGYTF.

The V and J genes are TRBV29-1 and TRBJ2-2; 7 nucleotides line up with TRBD2. Germline CDR1 is SQVTM and CDR2 is ANQGSEA. J lost 5 bases, V lost 2 bases, and 8 bases had no gene match. CDR3 length: 15 residues. The CDR3 is CSVEIGGRNTGELFF. DNA for the CDR3: TGCAGCGTTGAAATCGGGGGGAGAAATACCGGGGAGCTGTTTTTT.

The V and J genes are TRBV19 and TRBJ1-5; 8 nucleotides align to TRBD1. Germline trimming cut 4 bases from V and 5 bases from J; bases unmatched to any gene: 4. This CDR3 has 14 residues. The germline V gene has CDR1 LNHDA and CDR2 SQIVND (reference sequence). The CDR3 reads CASSTVQGDQPQHF. Written as DNA, the CDR3 is TGTGCCAGTAGTACGGTACAGGGGGATCAGCCCCAGCATTTT.

This chain joins TRBV19 and TRBJ1-1; D is unresolved. CDR1 and CDR2 (germline): LNHDA, SQIVND (reference sequence). Trimming took off 4 bases at V and 4 bases at J, with 16 bases between the two ends. This CDR3 is built from 15 residues. DNA for the CDR3: TGTGCCAGTAGTACCAATAACCGGGGTTTCACTGAAGCTTTCTTT. Its translation: CASSTNNRGFTEAFF.

This clone was observed a handful of times. V usage is TRBV10-3 and J usage is TRBJ1-1, with 7 bases fitting TRBD1. This CDR3 comprises 14 residues. Germline assignment: CDR1 ENHRY and CDR2 SYGVKD. The V segment lost 4 bases and the J segment 4 bases; nucleotides outside the gene matches: 6. CDR3: CAISATGPGTEAFF. CDR3 DNA: TGTGCCATCAGTGCGACAGGGCCGGGCACTGAAGCTTTCTTT.

This clone was counted between two and nine times. The J gene is TRBJ2-2, the V gene TRBV28; possible D gene TRBD1, 6 bases. Per the germline V gene, CDR1 is MDHEN and CDR2 is SYDVKM. The CDR3 is made up of 16 amino acids. V was trimmed by 3 bases and J by 2 bases, leaving 13 bases between them. CDR3 in amino acids: CASSLNRVINTGELFF. CDR3 coding DNA: TGTGCCAGCAGTTTGAACAGGGTAATTAACACCGGGGAGCTGTTTTTT.

The chain combines TRBV2 with TRBJ1-2; D gene uncertain. The CDR3 covers 12 residues. Germline V gene data show CDR1 as SNHLY and CDR2 as FYNNEI. V was cut by 8 bases and J by 2 bases, with 9 bases left in between. CDR3 DNA sequence: TGTGCCAGCGGTGCACAGAACTATGGCTACACCTTC. This codes for CASGAQNYGYTF.

The chain couples TRBV11-2 to TRBJ2-7; 14 nucleotides align to TRBD2. V shed 4 bases, J shed 9 bases, and the junction held 8 bases outside the gene matches. The CDR3 covers 15 residues. Per germline, CDR1 SGHAT and CDR2 FQNNGV. The CDR3 spells CASSSLRGLAGGQYF. The CDR3 DNA follows: TGTGCCAGCAGCTCCCTTAGAGGACTAGCGGGAGGGCAGTACTTC.

This clone was recorded a few times. V and J are TRBV28 and TRBJ2-3, with TRBD1 matching over 10 bases. J was trimmed by 2 bases and V by 6 bases; bases with no gene match: 20. Germline assignment: CDR1 MDHEN and CDR2 SYDVKM. The CDR3 runs 20 residues. The CDR3: CASSQLPSSGTGDYTDTQYF. CDR3 bases: TGTGCCAGCAGCCAACTACCCTCCTCCGGGACAGGGGACTACACAGATACGCAGTATTTT.

The chain joins TRBV19 to TRBJ2-7; 7 bases fit TRBD1. The junction had 10 bases not matched to a gene; V was cut back by 8 bases and J by 3 bases. The CDR3 runs 14 residues. CDR1 and CDR2 (germline): LNHDA, SQIVND (reference sequence). In DNA form, the CDR3 reads TGTGCCAGTTCACAGGGGCGGACCCGCTACGAGCAGTACTTC. Amino acid sequence: CASSQGRTRYEQYF.

J is TRBJ2-1 and V is TRBV6-6; D is possibly TRBD1 (5 bases). The ends were cut back, 3 bases at V and 3 bases at J, with 12 bases in the middle. Germline CDR1 and CDR2: MNHNY and SVGAGI (reference sequence). The CDR3 covers 15 residues. The CDR3 DNA is TGTGCCAGCAGTTATAGACAGTTCAACTACAATGAGCAGTTCTTC. This translates into CASSYRQFNYNEQFF.

V and J are TRBV4-2 and TRBJ2-7, with TRBD2 matching 13 bases. The CDR3 spans 16 residues. Germline values: CDR1 LGHNA, CDR2 YNFKEQ. V lost 3 bases and J lost 1; bases outside the gene matches: 3. The CDR3 DNA is TGTGCCAGCAGCCAGGGGACTAGCGGGAATTCCTACGAGCAGTACTTC. It specifies CASSQGTSGNSYEQYF.

This chain uses TRBV28 with TRBJ2-1; 7 nucleotides match TRBD1. V lost 5 bases and J lost 4; bases outside the gene matches: 11. The CDR3 has 16 amino acids. CDR1 and CDR2 (germline): MDHEN, SYDVKM. The CDR3 loop reads CASSDHQGVLYNEQFF. The CDR3 region has the DNA TGTGCCAGCAGTGACCACCAGGGGGTTCTATACAATGAGCAGTTCTTC.

The chain carries TRBV19 and TRBJ1-1, with 7 bases matching TRBD1. Germline V CDR1 and CDR2: LNHDA, SQIVND (reference sequence). The CDR3 consists of 16 residues. J lost 1 base, V lost 1 base, and 6 bases had no gene match. Here the CDR3 reads CASSIVWRTGNTEAFF. The DNA of the CDR3 is TGTGCCAGTAGTATAGTCTGGAGGACAGGGAACACTGAAGCTTTCTTT.

The rearrangement links TRBV5-1 to TRBJ2-7; 8 positions match TRBD2. Germline CDR1 reads SGHRS; CDR2 reads YFSETQ. With 0 bases clipped from V and 5 bases from J, the junction kept 4 bases outside the gene matches. CDR3 length equals 14 residues. CDR3 in DNA: TGCGCCAGCAGCTTGGACAGCGGGAGAGACGAGCAGTACTTC. It specifies CASSLDSGRDEQYF.

The chain is built from TRBV5-1 and TRBJ1-4, with 11 positions matching TRBD1. The CDR3 runs 18 residues. In germline, CDR1 is SGHRS, CDR2 YFSETQ. With V trimmed by 6 bases and J by 2 bases, 12 bases remained unmatched. The CDR3 nucleotides read TGCGCCAGCACCAACGGACAGGGGGCCGAGTGGACTAATGAAAAACTGTTTTTT. Translated: CASTNGQGAEWTNEKLFF. The entire variable domain, with the rest obtained from reference TRBV5-1 and TRBJ1-4, is as follows: KAGVTQTPRYLIKTRGQQVTLSCSPISGHRSVSWYQQTPGQGLQFLFEYFSETQRNKGNFPGRFSGRQFSNSRSEMNVSTLELGDSALYLCASTNGQGAEWTNEKLFFGSGTQLSVL.

The count of this clone is one. The rearrangement links TRBV19 to TRBJ1-1; D uncertain. The V end was cut by 1 base, the J end by 4 bases, with 10 bases between. The CDR3 consists of 14 residues. Germline V gene lookup returns CDR1 LNHDA and CDR2 SQIVND (reference sequence). The CDR3 DNA follows: TGTGCCAGTAGTATAGGAGGCAGTATCACTGAAGCTTTCTTT. Its protein is CASSIGGSITEAFF. Supplemented by reference TRBV19 and TRBJ1-1, the full variable domain reads DGGITQSPKYLFRKEGQNVTLSCEQNLNHDAMYWYRQDPGQGLRLIYYSQIVNDFQKGDIAEGYSVSREKKESFPLTVTSAQKNPTAFYLCASSIGGSITEAFFGQGTRLTVV.

This chain uses TRBV5-1 with TRBJ2-2, with TRBD1 identical over 7 bases. CDR3 length: 15 residues. The V gene end was trimmed by 0 bases and the J gene end by 6 bases; junction bases not matched to a gene: 5. Per germline, CDR1 SGHRS and CDR2 YFSETQ. The CDR3 DNA sequence: TGCGCCAGCAGCTTGGGACAGGGTCTAGCCGGGGAGCTGTTTTTT. Translating it yields CASSLGQGLAGELFF.

As for this clone: Germline is not matched at one junction end, which may reflect a read error. The chain employs TRBV10-3 and TRBJ2-1, with 11 bases identical to TRBD2. The CDR3 runs to 14 residues. In germline, CDR1 is ENHRY, CDR2 SYGVKD. The CDR3, as DNA: TGTGCCATCGGTGATAGCGGGGGGGTCAGTGAGCAGTTCTTC. Translated: CAIGDSGGVSEQFF.

This clone was seen only a few times. CDR3: CASRQDRASNQPQHF. The CDR3 DNA sequence: TGTGCCAGCAGACAGGACAGGGCGAGCAATCAGCCCCAGCATTTT. This chain uses TRBV2 with TRBJ1-5; TRBD1 aligns across 8 bases. The length of the CDR3 is 15 residues. The trim removed 6 bases at V and 1 base at J, leaving 5 bases unmatched. The germline CDR1 and CDR2 sequences are SNHLY and FYNNEI.

The CDR3 region is CASSSIAQETQYF. CDR3 DNA: TGTGCCAGCAGCTCCATAGCCCAAGAGACCCAGTACTTC. V is TRBV7-9 and J is TRBJ2-5, with D unclear. Germline lookup yields CDR1 SEHNR and CDR2 FQNEAQ (reference sequence). The CDR3 spans 13 residues. Trimming cost V 4 bases and J 1 base, with 7 bases left between them.

For this clone: At one boundary the junction diverges from the germline segment, which might be a read error. Other DNA sequences within the sample encode an identical CDR3. The chain recombines TRBV6-5 with TRBJ2-7, with 7 bases aligning to TRBD1. The CDR3 consists of 14 residues. The germline gives CDR1 MNHEY, CDR2 SVGAGI. The CDR3 region has the DNA TGTGCCAGCAGACCCTCGACAGGGCTCAACGAGCAGTACTTT. Amino acid sequence: CASRPSTGLNEQYF.